These 8 T cell receptor beta chains originate from one sample sequenced in a study of blood T cell repertoires in COVID-19. Here immunoSEQ multiplex PCR was the method, and the copy in TCRdb shows in-frame clones only, minus some. The repertoire includes 100,000 to 150,000 clones, around four fifths of them detected once, and about 25% sits in the top ten. The sequenced material came from peripheral blood. These receptors were collected from a human donor in a cohort sampled during active COVID-19.

DNA of the CDR3: TGTGCCAGCAGCACCCCTGGGGCTAACACTGAAGCTTTCTTT. Its translation is CASSTPGANTEAFF. The chain combines TRBV2 with TRBJ1-1; TRBD1 is a possible D gene (5 bases). This CDR3 region has 14 residues. The germline gives CDR1 SNHLY, CDR2 FYNNEI. V gave up 6 bases and J gave up 2 bases, with 13 bases separating them. Combining the CDR3 with reference TRBV2 and TRBJ1-1 gives the whole variable domain EPEVTQTPSHQVTQMGQEVILRCVPISNHLYFYWYRQILGQKVEFLVSFYNNEISEKSEIFDDQFSVERPDGSNFTLKIRSTKLEDSAMYFCASSTPGANTEAFFGQGTRLTVV.

This clone appeared a few times. The gene calls are TRBV4-3 and TRBJ1-6; D possibly corresponds to TRBD1 (5 bases). V shed 3 bases and J shed 9 bases, with 15 bases lying between them. This CDR3 contains 15 residues. Germline lookup yields CDR1 LGHNA and CDR2 YSLEER. The CDR3 loop reads CASSQGGVFGSPLHF. CDR3 nucleotide sequence: TGCGCCAGCAGCCAGGGGGGGGTTTTTGGTTCACCCCTCCACTTT.

The CDR3 DNA reads TGTGCCAGCAGTCGGGGGTTTGGGTATGGCTACACCTTC. This gives the protein CASSRGFGYGYTF. The V and J genes are TRBV27 and TRBJ1-2, with D possibly being TRBD1 (5 bases). The ends were cut back, 5 bases at V and 5 bases at J, with 12 bases in the middle. The CDR3 totals 13 residues. In germline, CDR1 is MNHEY, CDR2 SMNVEV (reference sequence).

The chain carries TRBV14 and TRBJ1-1; tentative D call: TRBD1 (5 bases). The CDR3 runs 18 residues. The ends were cut back, 1 base at V and 1 base at J, with 19 bases in the middle. Germline assignment: CDR1 SGHDN and CDR2 FVKESK. CDR3 residues: CASSQVGGGLDRNTEAFF. CDR3 nucleotide sequence: TGTGCCAGCAGCCAAGTTGGTGGGGGACTCGACAGGAACACTGAAGCTTTCTTT.

The chain links TRBV21-1 to TRBJ2-5; the table's D call TRBD1 went unverified against the DNA. TRBV21-1 counts as a pseudogene. This CDR3 has 18 amino acids. CDR3 sequence reads: CASSKAGLSRLIQETQYF. The CDR3 coding sequence is TGTGCCAGCAGCAAAGCGGGGCTCAGCCGTTTGATCCAAGAGACCCAGTACTTC.

V usage is TRBV9 and J usage is TRBJ2-5; 8 nucleotides line up with TRBD2. V trimming: 4 bases; J trimming: 5 bases; junction bases outside the gene matches: 7. Germline CDR1 and CDR2: SGDLS and YYNGEE. This CDR3 is 14 amino acids long. In nucleotides, the CDR3 is TGTGCCAGCAGCTTCGGGACTAGGGATGAGACCCAGTACTTC. Translating gives CASSFGTRDETQYF. Full variable domain (missing parts from reference TRBV9 and TRBJ2-5): DSGVTQTPKHLITATGQRVTLRCSPRSGDLSVYWYQQSLDQGLQFLIQYYNGEERAKGNILERFSAQQFPDLHSELNLSSLELGDSALYFCASSFGTRDETQYFGPGTRLLVL.

The V call is TRBV10-2, the J call TRBJ1-6; 9 bases line up with TRBD1. With 5 bases clipped from V and 10 bases from J, the junction kept 9 bases outside the gene matches. The CDR3 length is 15 residues. Germline CDR1 WSHSY, CDR2 SAAADI. This CDR3 reads CASSKQGATGSPLHF. The CDR3 bases are TGCGCCAGCAGTAAACAGGGGGCCACCGGGTCACCCCTCCACTTT.

This clone was seen only once. Here the CDR3 reads CAWGRGRNEKLFF. The DNA of the CDR3 is TGTGCCTGGGGACGGGGGAGGAATGAAAAACTGTTTTTT. The V and J genes are TRBV30 and TRBJ1-4; D perhaps matches TRBD1 (5 bases). Trimming removed 5 bases from V and 5 bases from J, with 12 bases in between. Germline V gene sequence: CDR1 GTSNPN, CDR2 SVGIG (reference sequence). The CDR3 spans 13 residues.